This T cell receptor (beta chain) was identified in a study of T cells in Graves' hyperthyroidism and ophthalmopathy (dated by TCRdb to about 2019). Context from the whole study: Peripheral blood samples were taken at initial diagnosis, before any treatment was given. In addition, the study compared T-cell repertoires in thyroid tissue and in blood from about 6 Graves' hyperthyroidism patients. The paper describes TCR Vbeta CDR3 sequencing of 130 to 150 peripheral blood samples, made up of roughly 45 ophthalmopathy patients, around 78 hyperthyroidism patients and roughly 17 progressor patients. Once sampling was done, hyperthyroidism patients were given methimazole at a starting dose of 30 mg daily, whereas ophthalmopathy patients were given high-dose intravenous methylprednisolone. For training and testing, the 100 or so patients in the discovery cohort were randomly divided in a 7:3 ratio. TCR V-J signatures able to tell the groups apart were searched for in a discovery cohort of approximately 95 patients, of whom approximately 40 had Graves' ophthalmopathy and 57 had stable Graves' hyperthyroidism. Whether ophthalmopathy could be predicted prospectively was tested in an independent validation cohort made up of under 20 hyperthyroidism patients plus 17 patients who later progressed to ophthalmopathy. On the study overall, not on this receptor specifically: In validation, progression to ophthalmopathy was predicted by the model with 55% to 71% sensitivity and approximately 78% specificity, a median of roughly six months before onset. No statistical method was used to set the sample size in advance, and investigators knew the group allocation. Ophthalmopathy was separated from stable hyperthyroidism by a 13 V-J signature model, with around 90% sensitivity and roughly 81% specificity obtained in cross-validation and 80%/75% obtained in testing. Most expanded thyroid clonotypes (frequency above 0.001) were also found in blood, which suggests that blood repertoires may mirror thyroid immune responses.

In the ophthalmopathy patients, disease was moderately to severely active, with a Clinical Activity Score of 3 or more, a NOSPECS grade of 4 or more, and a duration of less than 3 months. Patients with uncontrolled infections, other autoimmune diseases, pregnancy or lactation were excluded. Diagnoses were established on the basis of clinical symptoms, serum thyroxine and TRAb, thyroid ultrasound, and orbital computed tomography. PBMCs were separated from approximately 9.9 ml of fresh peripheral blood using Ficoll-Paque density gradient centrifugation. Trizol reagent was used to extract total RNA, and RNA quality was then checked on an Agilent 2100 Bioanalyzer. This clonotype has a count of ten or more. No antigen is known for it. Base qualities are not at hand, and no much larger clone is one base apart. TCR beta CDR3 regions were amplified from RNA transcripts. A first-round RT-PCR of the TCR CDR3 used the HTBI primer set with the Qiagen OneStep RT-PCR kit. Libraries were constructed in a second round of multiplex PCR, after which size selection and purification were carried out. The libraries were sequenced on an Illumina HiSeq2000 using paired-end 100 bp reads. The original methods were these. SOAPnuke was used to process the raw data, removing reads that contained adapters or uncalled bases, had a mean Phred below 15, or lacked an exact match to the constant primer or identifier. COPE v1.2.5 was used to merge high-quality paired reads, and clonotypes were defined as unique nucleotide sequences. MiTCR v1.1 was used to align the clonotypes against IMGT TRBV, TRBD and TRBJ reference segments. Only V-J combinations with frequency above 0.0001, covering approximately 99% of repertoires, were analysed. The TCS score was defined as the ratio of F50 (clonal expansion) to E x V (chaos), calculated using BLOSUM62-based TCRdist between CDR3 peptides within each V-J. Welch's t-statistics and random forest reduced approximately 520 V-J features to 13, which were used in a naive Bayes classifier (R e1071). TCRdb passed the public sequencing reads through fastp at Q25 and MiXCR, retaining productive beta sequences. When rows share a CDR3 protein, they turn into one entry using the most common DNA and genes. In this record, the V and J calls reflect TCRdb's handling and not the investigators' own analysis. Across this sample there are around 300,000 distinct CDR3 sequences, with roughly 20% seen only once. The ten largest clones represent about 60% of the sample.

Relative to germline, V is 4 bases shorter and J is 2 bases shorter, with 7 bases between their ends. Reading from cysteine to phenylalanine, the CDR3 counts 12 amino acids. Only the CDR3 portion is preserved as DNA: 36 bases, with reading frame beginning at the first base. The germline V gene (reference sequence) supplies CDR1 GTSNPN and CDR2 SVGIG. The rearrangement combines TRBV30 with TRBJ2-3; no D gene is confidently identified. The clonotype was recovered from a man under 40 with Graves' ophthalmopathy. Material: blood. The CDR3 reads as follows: CAWNRVTDTQYF. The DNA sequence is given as TGTGCCTGGAACCGGGTCACAGATACGCAGTATTTT.